This TCR beta chain is from a study of blood T cell repertoires in COVID-19. This CDR3 contains 13 residues. Between the trimmed V and J ends, which lost 8 bases and 3 bases, there was a span of 13 bases. Per the original methods: Researchers report that nucleated cell counts were estimated from reference gene primer amplification. Only in-frame clones appear in the TCRdb table, and some are missing; sequencing was by immunoSEQ multiplex PCR. D and trimming come from the DNA, and the V and J calls and clone size come from that table. The data show roughly 170,000 clones, with approximately 85% seen just once and around 1.2% held by the top ten.

The specimen was peripheral blood. The chain combines TRBV12-3 or TRBV12-4 with TRBJ1-1; D may be TRBD1 (5 bases). This TCR came from a man aged 55-75 years who had recovered from COVID-19. CDR3 amino acids: CASGHRLDTEAFF. CDR3 coding DNA: TGTGCCAGCGGGCACAGGCTAGACACTGAAGCTTTCTTT.